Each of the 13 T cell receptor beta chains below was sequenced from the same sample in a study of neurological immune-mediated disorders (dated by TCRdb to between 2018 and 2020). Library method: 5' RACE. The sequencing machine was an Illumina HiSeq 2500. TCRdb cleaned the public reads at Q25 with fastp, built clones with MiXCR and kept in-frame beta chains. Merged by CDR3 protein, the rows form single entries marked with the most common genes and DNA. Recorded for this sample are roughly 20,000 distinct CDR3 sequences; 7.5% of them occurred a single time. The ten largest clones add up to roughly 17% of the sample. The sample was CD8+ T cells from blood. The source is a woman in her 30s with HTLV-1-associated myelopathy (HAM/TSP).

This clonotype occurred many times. The CDR3 DNA reads as TGTGCCAGCAGCGTAGCTGGACAGATTAATGAAAAACTGTTTTTT. Translation: CASSVAGQINEKLFF. V usage is TRBV9 and J usage is TRBJ1-4, with TRBD1 as a possible D gene (6 bases). Trimming removed 0 bases at V and 4 bases at J, with 10 bases between. Germline loops: CDR1 SGDLS, CDR2 YYNGEE. The CDR3 spans 15 residues. Full variable domain (rest looked up from reference TRBV9 and TRBJ1-4): DSGVTQTPKHLITATGQRVTLRCSPRSGDLSVYWYQQSLDQGLQFLIQYYNGEERAKGNILERFSAQQFPDLHSELNLSSLELGDSALYFCASSVAGQINEKLFFGSGTQLSVL.

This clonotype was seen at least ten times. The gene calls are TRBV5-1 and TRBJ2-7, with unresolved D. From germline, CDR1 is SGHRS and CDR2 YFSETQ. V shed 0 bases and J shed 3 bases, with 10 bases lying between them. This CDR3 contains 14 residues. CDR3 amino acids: CASSLDYLGYEQYF. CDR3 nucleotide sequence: TGCGCCAGCAGCTTGGATTACCTCGGCTACGAGCAGTACTTC.

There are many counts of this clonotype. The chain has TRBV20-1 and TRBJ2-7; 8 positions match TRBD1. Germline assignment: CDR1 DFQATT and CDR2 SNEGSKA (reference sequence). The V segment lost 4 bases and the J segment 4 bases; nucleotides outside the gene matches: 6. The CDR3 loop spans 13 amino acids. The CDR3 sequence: CSATGTGIYEQYF. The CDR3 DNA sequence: TGCAGTGCTACCGGGACAGGAATATACGAGCAGTACTTC.

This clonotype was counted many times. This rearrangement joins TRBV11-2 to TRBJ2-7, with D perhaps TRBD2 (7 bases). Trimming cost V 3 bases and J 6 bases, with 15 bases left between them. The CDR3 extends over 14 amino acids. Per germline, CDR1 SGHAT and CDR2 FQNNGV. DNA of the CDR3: TGTGCCAGCAGCTTGGGGAGGGGGGTGGCCGAGCAGTACTTC. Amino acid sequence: CASSLGRGVAEQYF.

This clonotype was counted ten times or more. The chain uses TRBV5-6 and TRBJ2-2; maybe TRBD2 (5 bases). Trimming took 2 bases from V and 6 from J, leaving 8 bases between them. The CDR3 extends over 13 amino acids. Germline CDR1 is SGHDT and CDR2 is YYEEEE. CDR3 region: CASSFGVPGELFF. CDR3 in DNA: TGTGCCAGCAGCTTCGGGGTCCCCGGGGAGCTGTTTTTT. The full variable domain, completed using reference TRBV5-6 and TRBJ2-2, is DAGVTQSPTHLIKTRGQQVTLRCSPKSGHDTVSWYQQALGQGPQFIFQYYEEEERQRGNFPDRFSGHQFPNYSSELNVNALLLGDSALYLCASSFGVPGELFFGEGSRLTVL.

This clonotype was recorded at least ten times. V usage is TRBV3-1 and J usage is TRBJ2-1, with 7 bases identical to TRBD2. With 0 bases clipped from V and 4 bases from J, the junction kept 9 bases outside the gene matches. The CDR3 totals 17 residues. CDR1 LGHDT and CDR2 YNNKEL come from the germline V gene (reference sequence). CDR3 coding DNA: TGTGCCAGCAGCCAAGACTTGGGCGGGAGCCAATACAATGAGCAGTTCTTC. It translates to CASSQDLGGSQYNEQFF.

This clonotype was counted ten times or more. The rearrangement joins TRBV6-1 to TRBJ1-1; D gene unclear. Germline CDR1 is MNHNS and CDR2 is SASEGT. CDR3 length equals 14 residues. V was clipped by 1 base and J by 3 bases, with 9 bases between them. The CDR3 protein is CASSEGTEYTEAFF. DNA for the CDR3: TGTGCCAGCAGTGAAGGGACCGAGTACACTGAAGCTTTCTTT.

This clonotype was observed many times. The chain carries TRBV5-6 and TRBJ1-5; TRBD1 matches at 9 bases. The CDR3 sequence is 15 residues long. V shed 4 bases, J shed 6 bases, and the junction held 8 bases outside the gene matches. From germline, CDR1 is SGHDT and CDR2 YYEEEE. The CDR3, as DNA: TGTGCCAGCAGCAGCGACAGGGGGTTAGGTCAGCCCCAGCATTTT. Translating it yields CASSSDRGLGQPQHF.

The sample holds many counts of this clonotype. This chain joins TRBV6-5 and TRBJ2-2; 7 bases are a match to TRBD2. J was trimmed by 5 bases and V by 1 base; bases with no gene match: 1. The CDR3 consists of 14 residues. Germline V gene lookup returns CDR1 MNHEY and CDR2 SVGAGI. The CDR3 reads CASSYLRETGELFF. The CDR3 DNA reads TGTGCCAGCAGTTACTTGCGGGAGACCGGGGAGCTGTTTTTT.

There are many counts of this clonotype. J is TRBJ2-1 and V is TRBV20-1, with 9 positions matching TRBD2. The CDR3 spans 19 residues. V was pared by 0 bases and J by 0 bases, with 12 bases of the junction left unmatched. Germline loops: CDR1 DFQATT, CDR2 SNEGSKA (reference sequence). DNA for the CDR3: TGCAGTGCTAGAGATATTAGCGGGGGTTCCGACCGCTCCTACAATGAGCAGTTCTTC. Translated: CSARDISGGSDRSYNEQFF.

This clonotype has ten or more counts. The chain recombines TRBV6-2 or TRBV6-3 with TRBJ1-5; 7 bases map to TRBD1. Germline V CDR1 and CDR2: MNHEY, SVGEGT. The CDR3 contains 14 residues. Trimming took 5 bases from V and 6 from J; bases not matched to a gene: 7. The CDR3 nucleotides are TGTGCCAGCAGTAGGGACAGCACTATTCAGCCCCAGCATTTT. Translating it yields CASSRDSTIQPQHF.

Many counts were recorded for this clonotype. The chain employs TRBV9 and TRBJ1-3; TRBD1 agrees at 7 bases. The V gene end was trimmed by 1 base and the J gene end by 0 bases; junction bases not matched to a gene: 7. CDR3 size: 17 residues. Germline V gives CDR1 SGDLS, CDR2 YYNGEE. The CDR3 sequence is CASSVNTGDNSGNTIYF. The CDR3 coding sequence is TGTGCCAGCAGCGTAAATACAGGGGATAACTCTGGAAACACCATATATTTT.

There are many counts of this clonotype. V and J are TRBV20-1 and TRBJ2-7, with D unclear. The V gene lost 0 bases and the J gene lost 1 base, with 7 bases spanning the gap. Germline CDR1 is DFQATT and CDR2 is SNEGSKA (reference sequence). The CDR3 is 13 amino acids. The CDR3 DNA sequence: TGCAGTGCTAGAGAAGGCGGTTCCTACGAGCAGTACTTC. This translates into CSAREGGSYEQYF.